The 32 T cell receptor beta chains in this list originate from one sample, sequenced in a study of T cell changes during pregnancy in multiple sclerosis. Clones were read by immunoSEQ multiplex PCR, and TCRdb kept only the in-frame ones, dropping some. The sample lists 30,000 to 40,000 clones, 75% to 90% occurring once. Sequencing used CD8+ T cells from peripheral blood mononuclear cells, obtained in the second trimester of pregnancy. These receptors were taken from a female donor with multiple sclerosis, enrolled in a pregnancy study.

The chain carries TRBV15 and TRBJ1-1, with 7 nucleotides matching TRBD1. The germline CDR1 and CDR2 sequences are LNHNV and YYDKDF (reference sequence). V lost 2 bases, J lost 1 base, and 1 base stayed unmatched. The length of the CDR3 is 14 residues. The CDR3 DNA reads TGTGCCACCAGCAGAAGGGGGCGGAACACTGAAGCTTTCTTT. The encoded protein is CATSRRGRNTEAFF.

The gene calls are TRBV4-1 and TRBJ1-6; 7 bases line up with TRBD1. With 0 bases clipped from V and 3 bases from J, the junction kept 5 bases outside the gene matches. CDR1 is MGHRA, CDR2 YSYEKL, per germline. There are 17 residues in the CDR3. CDR3 residues: CASSQDAGQNYNSPLHF. In DNA form, the CDR3 reads TGCGCCAGCAGCCAAGATGCGGGACAGAACTATAATTCACCCCTCCACTTT.

The chain is built from TRBV30 and TRBJ1-1; TRBD1 is a possible D gene (5 bases). The CDR3 has 12 amino acids. The germline CDR1 and CDR2 sequences are GTSNPN and SVGIG (reference sequence). V was pared by 4 bases and J by 8 bases, with 14 bases between. DNA of the CDR3: TGTGCCTGGAACGGGGGTAGTGTCGAAGCTTTCTTT. This codes for CAWNGGSVEAFF.

The chain combines TRBV4-1 with TRBJ1-1; 8 bases align to TRBD1. After removal of 1 base from V and 4 bases from J, the junction contained 8 bases not matched to a gene. CDR1 is MGHRA, CDR2 YSYEKL, per germline. There are 16 residues in the CDR3. In nucleotides, the CDR3 is TGCGCCAGCAGCCAAGCCCTGACAGGGGTTATCACTGAAGCTTTCTTT. Its protein product is CASSQALTGVITEAFF.

The chain employs TRBV28 and TRBJ2-7, with D uncertain. V gave up 6 bases and J gave up 0 bases, with 9 bases separating them. Germline-derived CDR1 and CDR2 are MDHEN and SYDVKM. The length of the CDR3 is 13 residues. In DNA form, the CDR3 reads TGTGCCAGCAGGCTAGGCCTCTCCTACGAGCAGTACTTC. It encodes CASRLGLSYEQYF.

The genes are TRBV6-5 and TRBJ1-1, with a tentative D call TRBD1 (5 bases). V was trimmed by 5 bases and J by 4 bases, leaving 17 bases between them. Germline V gene data show CDR1 as MNHEY and CDR2 as SVGAGI. The CDR3 length is 15 residues. The CDR3 sequence: CASSQRGSGGTEAFF. CDR3 coding DNA: TGTGCCAGCAGTCAAAGGGGATCCGGGGGCACTGAAGCTTTCTTT.

The J gene is TRBJ1-2, the V gene TRBV27; D might be TRBD1 (6 bases). The CDR3 sequence is 15 residues long. From germline, CDR1 is MNHEY and CDR2 SMNVEV (reference sequence). Trimming took off 5 bases at V and 5 bases at J, with 18 bases between the two ends. The CDR3 protein is CASSPLAGQGYGYTF. Here the CDR3 DNA reads TGTGCCAGCAGTCCCCTAGCGGGGCAGGGGTATGGCTACACCTTC.

This clone is labeled as medium-sized (0.01 to 0.1%). The chain is built from TRBV10-3 and TRBJ2-1; D might be TRBD2 (7 bases). This CDR3 contains 16 residues. CDR1 is ENHRY and CDR2 is SYGVKD in the germline V gene. Deletions cut 2 bases from V and 3 bases from J, with 14 bases between. CDR3 loop: CAISERRGEGYNEQFF. The CDR3 coding sequence is TGTGCCATCAGTGAGCGGAGGGGGGAGGGCTACAATGAGCAGTTCTTC.

This chain connects TRBV27 to TRBJ2-7; 8 bases fit TRBD1. In germline, CDR1 is MNHEY, CDR2 SMNVEV (reference sequence). V gave up 6 bases and J gave up 3 bases; unmatched junction bases: 4. There are 13 residues in the CDR3. For the CDR3, the DNA is TGTGCCAGCAGCCTTACAGGGGGCTACGAGCAGTACTTC. Residues: CASSLTGGYEQYF.

The chain uses TRBV9 and TRBJ2-3; D unclear. Germline CDR1 SGDLS, CDR2 YYNGEE. The CDR3 runs 13 residues. With 3 bases removed from V and 1 base from J, the gap between germline ends came to 6 bases. CDR3 residues: CASSAGGTDTQYF. For the CDR3, the DNA is TGTGCCAGCAGCGCTGGAGGCACAGATACGCAGTATTTT. Full variable domain (outside the CDR3, taken from reference TRBV9 and TRBJ2-3): DSGVTQTPKHLITATGQRVTLRCSPRSGDLSVYWYQQSLDQGLQFLIQYYNGEERAKGNILERFSAQQFPDLHSELNLSSLELGDSALYFCASSAGGTDTQYFGPGTRLTVL.

This chain joins TRBV6-5 and TRBJ1-1, with 8 bases that match TRBD1. Per the germline V gene, CDR1 is MNHEY and CDR2 is SVGAGI. The junction had 2 bases not matched to a gene; V was cut back by 0 bases and J by 8 bases. The CDR3 runs to 13 residues. CDR3 nucleotides: TGTGCCAGCAGTTACTCGGACAGGGTGGAAGCTTTCTTT. Translating gives CASSYSDRVEAFF.

This chain connects TRBV27 to TRBJ2-7; 9 nucleotides line up with TRBD2. Germline assignment: CDR1 MNHEY and CDR2 SMNVEV (reference sequence). CDR3 length: 15 residues. Unmatched junction bases numbered 14, after V lost 8 bases and J lost 6 bases. DNA of the CDR3: TGTGCCAGCTCGAGGGGCGCGGGCGGGGGGGGCGAGCAGTACTTC. Translated, it gives CASSRGAGGGGEQYF.

The V call is TRBV2, the J call TRBJ2-3, with D uncertain. This CDR3 region has 15 residues. CDR1 and CDR2 from the germline V gene are SNHLY and FYNNEI. The V end was cut by 2 bases, the J end by 2 bases, with 11 bases between. The CDR3 reads CASSELTVYTDTQYF. In DNA, the CDR3 is TGTGCCAGCAGTGAACTAACGGTCTACACAGATACGCAGTATTTT.

CDR3 protein: CAWSVRTEHSYGYTF. The CDR3 DNA reads as TGTGCCTGGAGTGTACGGACAGAACATTCCTATGGCTACACCTTC. The chain joins TRBV30 to TRBJ1-2; a possible D gene is TRBD1 (6 bases). Trimming took 0 bases from V and 4 from J, leaving 15 bases between them. The CDR3 runs to 15 residues. The germline V gene encodes CDR1 GTSNPN and CDR2 SVGIG (reference sequence).

The chain employs TRBV5-1 and TRBJ1-2, with unresolved D. CDR3 length: 14 residues. The ends were cut back, 0 bases at V and 4 bases at J, with 10 bases in the middle. Germline CDR1 is SGHRS and CDR2 is YFSETQ. The CDR3 nucleotides read TGCGCCAGCAGCTTGGGCCACGGGATCTATGGCTACACCTTC. This translates into CASSLGHGIYGYTF.

This chain uses TRBV29-1 with TRBJ2-2, with D possibly TRBD1 on 5 matching bases. CDR1 is SQVTM, CDR2 ANQGSEA, per germline. The ends were cut back, 0 bases at V and 0 bases at J, with 17 bases in the middle. This CDR3 has 18 amino acids. CDR3 bases: TGCAGCGTTGAAGATCCTGCCTTGGACATGGCGAACACCGGGGAGCTGTTTTTT. The encoded protein is CSVEDPALDMANTGELFF.

This rearrangement joins TRBV5-8 to TRBJ2-1; D is unclear. Germline V gene sequence: CDR1 SGHTS, CDR2 YDEGEE. This CDR3 has 12 residues. V was cut by 3 bases and J by 10 bases, with 11 bases left in between. Here the CDR3 DNA reads TGTGCCAGCAGCTCCCCGACGCGGGAGCAGTTCTTC. Translation gives CASSSPTREQFF.

This chain connects TRBV10-3 to TRBJ1-1; no reliable D call. The CDR3 has 11 residues. CDR1 ENHRY and CDR2 SYGVKD come from the germline V gene. V shed 3 bases and J shed 5 bases, with 4 bases lying between them. The CDR3 region has the DNA TGTGCCATCAGTGATGAGACTGAAGCTTTCTTT. This sequence encodes CAISDETEAFF.

The rearrangement uses TRBV5-1 and TRBJ2-1; 7 nucleotides match TRBD1. Germline trimming cut 4 bases from V and 0 bases from J; bases unmatched to any gene: 7. CDR1 is SGHRS, CDR2 YFSETQ, per germline. This CDR3 has 16 amino acids. CDR3 in DNA: TGCGCCAGCAGCCCTACTCGGGACAGCTCCTACAATGAGCAGTTCTTC. Translating it yields CASSPTRDSSYNEQFF.

The chain couples TRBV27 to TRBJ2-7; weak D call: TRBD1 (5 bases). The CDR3 consists of 14 residues. Trimming removed 6 bases at V and 0 bases at J, with 12 bases between. Germline CDR1 MNHEY, CDR2 SMNVEV (reference sequence). The CDR3 DNA follows: TGTGCCAGCAGCCCGACAGCCCTCTCCTACGAGCAGTACTTC. Protein: CASSPTALSYEQYF.

This chain connects TRBV27 to TRBJ2-7; possibly TRBD2 for D (5 bases). V lost 2 bases, J lost 5 bases, and 13 bases lay in between. The CDR3 spans 14 residues. The germline V gene encodes CDR1 MNHEY and CDR2 SMNVEV (reference sequence). As DNA, the CDR3 is TGTGCCAGCAGTTTAAGGGCCCGGGAAAACGAGCAGTACTTC. Its protein product is CASSLRARENEQYF.

This chain uses TRBV7-8 with TRBJ2-1, with 11 bases fitting TRBD1. From germline, CDR1 is SGHVS and CDR2 FQNEAQ. This CDR3 is built from 13 residues. After removal of 7 bases from V and 7 bases from J, the junction contained 3 bases not matched to a gene. CDR3 bases: TGTGCCAGCAAGGGACAGGGGGTGAATGAGCAGTTCTTC. Encoded protein: CASKGQGVNEQFF.

This chain connects TRBV14 to TRBJ1-1, with a tentative D call TRBD1 (5 bases). Looked up from germline, CDR1 is SGHDN and CDR2 is FVKESK. The CDR3 length is 13 residues. The ends were cut back, 6 bases at V and 7 bases at J, with 15 bases in the middle. The CDR3 DNA sequence: TGTGCCAGCAGGGGCGGGGGGTCGGTTGAAGCTTTCTTT. It is translated as CASRGGGSVEAFF.

The chain has TRBV6-4 and TRBJ2-3; 7 bases fit TRBD2. CDR3 length equals 14 residues. The V segment lost 4 bases and the J segment 0 bases; nucleotides outside the gene matches: 1. Germline values: CDR1 MRHNA, CDR2 SNTAGT. In DNA, the CDR3 is TGTGCCAGCAGTGGACTAGCTAGCACAGATACGCAGTATTTT. This encodes CASSGLASTDTQYF.

The chain uses TRBV4-1 and TRBJ2-1; 12 bases map to TRBD2. There are 18 residues in the CDR3. The V gene end was trimmed by 0 bases and the J gene end by 4 bases; junction bases not matched to a gene: 7. Germline CDR1 is MGHRA and CDR2 is YSYEKL. The CDR3 loop is CASSQEVSSGRDYNEQFF. The CDR3 DNA reads TGCGCCAGCAGCCAAGAAGTCTCTAGCGGGAGGGATTACAATGAGCAGTTCTTC.

J is TRBJ1-6 and V is TRBV5-6; TRBD1 aligns across 7 bases. The germline gives CDR1 SGHDT, CDR2 YYEEEE. This CDR3 is built from 15 residues. Trimming removed 7 bases from V and 9 bases from J; junction bases left unmatched: 13. The DNA for the CDR3 is TGTGCCAGCTCCAAGGACAGGTCTGGCGGTTCACCCCTCCACTTT. This codes for CASSKDRSGGSPLHF.

This clone showed up just a few times. The chain is built from TRBV25-1 and TRBJ2-1, with D uncertain. Germline values: CDR1 MGHDK, CDR2 SYGVNS. With 4 bases removed from V and 0 bases from J, the gap between germline ends came to 10 bases. The CDR3 has 15 residues. The CDR3, as DNA: TGTGCCAGCAGTGCTCACCGTAGCTCCTACAATGAGCAGTTCTTC. This sequence encodes CASSAHRSSYNEQFF.

This clone was seen only once. This chain connects TRBV15 to TRBJ2-1, with D hard to call. Trimming removed 5 bases from V and 5 bases from J, with 10 bases in between. Germline values: CDR1 LNHNV, CDR2 YYDKDF (reference sequence). The CDR3 sequence is 13 residues long. The CDR3 protein is CATSPTVNNEQFF. The CDR3 DNA reads TGTGCCACCAGCCCCACGGTAAACAATGAGCAGTTCTTC.

The sample holds one count of this clone. This chain connects TRBV19 to TRBJ1-1; the D gene is possibly TRBD1 (5 bases). Germline V gene lookup returns CDR1 LNHDA and CDR2 SQIVND (reference sequence). The CDR3 contains 14 residues. V was pared by 5 bases and J by 2 bases, with 12 bases between. The DNA of the CDR3 is TGTGCCAGTAGTTTCCGACAGACCAACACTGAAGCTTTCTTT. The encoded protein is CASSFRQTNTEAFF.

This CDR3 is CASSVGGGRNEQFF. The CDR3 DNA reads as TGTGCCAGCAGCGTAGGAGGGGGAAGGAATGAGCAGTTCTTC. The chain employs TRBV9 and TRBJ2-1, with D possibly matching TRBD1 (6 bases). Looked up from germline, CDR1 is SGDLS and CDR2 is YYNGEE. The length of the CDR3 is 14 residues. The V and J ends lost 0 bases and 7 bases respectively, with 11 bases between them.

Of note for this clone: An end of the junction does not agree with germline; a read error may underlie this. The V gene is TRBV7-9, the J gene TRBJ1-2, with 8 bases matching TRBD1. CDR1 and CDR2 from the germline V gene are SEHNR and FQNEAQ (reference sequence). The CDR3 runs to 16 residues. The CDR3 loop is CASSPKADRANYGYTF. The CDR3 nucleotides are TGTGCCAGCAGCCCCAAAGCGGACAGGGCTAATTATGGCTACACCTTC.

V usage is TRBV7-9 and J usage is TRBJ2-7; 8 positions agree with TRBD2. The trim removed 8 bases at V and 0 bases at J, leaving 6 bases unmatched. Germline V gene sequence: CDR1 SEHNR, CDR2 FQNEAQ (reference sequence). This CDR3 is built from 14 residues. The CDR3 loop reads CASRPGGGSYEQYF. The CDR3 DNA reads TGTGCCAGCCGTCCGGGGGGGGGCTCCTACGAGCAGTACTTC.